These T cell receptor beta chains were read from a single sample in a study of cytomegalovirus exposure and HLA in healthy donors. Clones were read by immunoSEQ multiplex PCR, and TCRdb kept only the in-frame ones, dropping some. Altogether about 130,000 clones are present, just under 75% being singletons, with the ten largest covering approximately 7%. Sequences were obtained from PBMCs. These receptors all come from a man in his forties in good health and CMV-seropositive. CDR3s include the opening cysteine and the closing phenylalanine or tryptophan. A clone size is listed for some rows: how often the clone was seen (once, few, many), or a class if it is expanded.

j_call,clone_size,v_call,cdr3_aa
TRBJ1-5,-,TRBV12-5,CASGLVRGQGHNQPQHF
TRBJ1-6,few,TRBV13,CASSLEQGKNSPLHF
TRBJ2-1,-,TRBV7-7,CASSSGLGGEQFF
TRBJ2-1,-,TRBV6-1,CASRLVGQSYNEQFF
TRBJ2-7,few,TRBV29-1,CSVRPWAGTTYEQYF
TRBJ1-1,-,TRBV27,CASSTRQGLNTEAFF
TRBJ1-3,-,TRBV4-1,CASSRLQGDTIYF
TRBJ2-3,-,TRBV18,CASSPGQGTDTQYF
TRBJ1-2,-,TRBV11-2,CASSLEGTPNYGYTF
TRBJ2-1,-,TRBV5-1,CASSLTGDRAYNEQFF
TRBJ2-2,-,TRBV11-3,CASSLGLAGNTGELFF
TRBJ2-7,-,TRBV28,CASRGRPSSPPFSYEQYF
TRBJ2-2,-,TRBV6-1,CASSENRGPNTGELFF
-,-,TRBV6-1,CASSGLGSSYEQYF
TRBJ1-5,-,TRBV7-8,CASSRLPTGIEESNQPQHF
TRBJ2-2,-,TRBV19,CASSASGRAGELFF
TRBJ2-1,few,TRBV5-6,CASSLAASNERFF
TRBJ1-1,-,TRBV7-9,CASSLGGRDKEAFF
TRBJ1-5,once,TRBV19,CASSRGGQGRPPQPQHF
TRBJ1-2,-,TRBV6-5,CASNPGALAVYTF
TRBJ2-7,-,TRBV15,CATSSRYGTGDEQYF
TRBJ1-1,-,TRBV27,CASALGTGMNTEAFF
TRBJ2-2,-,TRBV30,CAWSVPPRTGANTGELFF
TRBJ2-5,-,TRBV7-6,CASSLGGTGTQYF
TRBJ2-3,few,TRBV4-1,CASSPVGQAQYF
TRBJ2-5,few,TRBV5-6,CASSSPGRGLTKTQYF
TRBJ2-1,-,TRBV5-1,CASGQGGNEQFF
TRBJ2-5,-,TRBV5-1,CASSLGDSRQETQYF
TRBJ2-1,-,TRBV4-2,CASSQDPGDNEQFF
TRBJ2-2,-,TRBV13,CASSFSTGVGTGELFF
TRBJ1-5,-,TRBV19,CASSIALGAYSNQPQHF
TRBJ1-5,-,TRBV6-5,CASSYSRSNQPQHF
TRBJ2-6,few,TRBV5-1,CASSLEAGSSGANVLTF
TRBJ1-2,-,TRBV28,CASSSPDGQAPGYTF
TRBJ2-2,-,TRBV7-6,CASSLGTGSNTGELFF
TRBJ1-3,-,TRBV9,CASSVVAGGLSGNTIYF
TRBJ1-1,-,TRBV14,CASSQGRGITEAFF
TRBJ2-2,-,TRBV5-1,CASSPSNTGELFF
TRBJ2-3,-,TRBV28,CASSSGTGVDTQYF
TRBJ1-1,-,TRBV28,CASSSTRIISAFF
TRBJ1-6,once,TRBV5-6,CASSLETGNNSPLHF
TRBJ1-5,-,TRBV19,CASSIDRTGLQPQHF
TRBJ2-7,-,TRBV28,CASSRQGPYEQYF
TRBJ1-1,once,TRBV28,CASSSGTTGWYTEAFF
TRBJ2-7,-,TRBV11-2,CASSSLQGGTYYEQYF